These 12 T cell receptor beta chains share one sample of origin, sequenced in a study of shared clonotypes between healthy human individuals. Using immunoSEQ multiplex PCR, the repertoire was profiled, and TCRdb retains in-frame clones only, with some absent. The data contain about 670,000 clones, about two thirds of them singletons. Sequenced sample: memory CD4+ T cells sorted from blood. Subset of the sample: CD45RA-negative fraction. These receptors came from a woman aged 25 to 45 in good health.

The CDR3 protein is CATTRGFFTEAFF. Here the CDR3 DNA reads TGTGCCACCACGAGGGGGTTCTTCACTGAAGCTTTCTTT. The chain links TRBV28 to TRBJ1-1; D may be TRBD1 (6 bases). There are 13 residues in the CDR3. The ends were cut back, 10 bases at V and 4 bases at J, with 16 bases in the middle. The germline V gene encodes CDR1 MDHEN and CDR2 SYDVKM.

V and J are TRBV19 and TRBJ2-2, with 7 bases fitting TRBD1. The germline V gene encodes CDR1 LNHDA and CDR2 SQIVND (reference sequence). The CDR3 length is 12 residues. With V trimmed by 9 bases and J by 8 bases, 6 bases remained unmatched. Here the CDR3 reads CASHRGRGELFF. The CDR3 nucleotides are TGTGCCAGCCACAGGGGAAGAGGGGAGCTGTTTTTT.

V usage is TRBV7-8 and J usage is TRBJ1-2, with 7 positions matching TRBD1. With 5 bases clipped from V and 0 bases from J, the junction kept 9 bases outside the gene matches. Germline V gene sequence: CDR1 SGHVS, CDR2 FQNEAQ. The CDR3 is 16 amino acids. Here the CDR3 DNA reads TGTGCCAGCAGCCCGCGGGCAGGGACAGCTAACTATGGCTACACCTTC. Protein: CASSPRAGTANYGYTF.

The chain is built from TRBV19 and TRBJ2-2, with TRBD1 matching over 8 bases. The CDR3 is 15 amino acids. V dropped 7 bases and J dropped 7; count of bases not matched to a gene: 11. The germline V gene encodes CDR1 LNHDA and CDR2 SQIVND (reference sequence). The CDR3 protein is CASNSATGVIGELFF. DNA for the CDR3: TGTGCCAGTAATTCCGCGACAGGGGTTATCGGGGAGCTGTTTTTT.

A word on this clone: This sample also contains other DNA sequences that code for the same CDR3. CDR3 nucleotide sequence: TGCAGTGCACGGACAGGCTACGAGCAGTACTTC. This translates into CSARTGYEQYF. J is TRBJ2-7 and V is TRBV20-1; TRBD1 matches at 7 bases. CDR3 length equals 11 residues. Germline V gene data show CDR1 as DFQATT and CDR2 as SNEGSKA (reference sequence). The J segment lost 3 bases and the V segment lost 6 bases, leaving 2 bases of the junction unmatched.

The genes are TRBV5-4 and TRBJ2-2; 8 bases match TRBD1. CDR1 and CDR2 (germline): SGHNT, YYREEE (reference sequence). V gave up 3 bases and J gave up 7 bases; unmatched junction bases: 8. This CDR3 is 15 amino acids long. As DNA, the CDR3 is TGTGCCAGCAGCTCCCGACAGGGGAAGGTCGGGGAGCTGTTTTTT. Its protein is CASSSRQGKVGELFF. The whole variable domain, remainder taken from reference TRBV5-4 and TRBJ2-2, is ETGVTQSPTHLIKTRGQQVTLRCSSQSGHNTVSWYQQALGQGPQFIFQYYREEENGRGNFPPRFSGLQFPNYSSELNVNALELDDSALYLCASSSRQGKVGELFFGEGSRLTVL.

With respect to this clone: This specimen includes other DNA sequences encoding the same CDR3. The chain employs TRBV18 and TRBJ2-1; the D is unclear. This CDR3 is 13 amino acids long. CDR1 and CDR2 from the germline V gene are KGHSH and LQKENI. The V gene lost 3 bases and the J gene lost 3 bases, with 6 bases spanning the gap. DNA of the CDR3: TGTGCCAGCTCACCTGAGAGCTACAATGAGCAGTTCTTC. As protein: CASSPESYNEQFF.

The J gene is TRBJ2-7, the V gene TRBV7-8, with D perhaps TRBD1 or TRBD2 (7 bases each). The CDR3 runs to 15 residues. Looked up from germline, CDR1 is SGHVS and CDR2 is FQNEAQ. Trimming left V 5 bases short and J 5 bases short, with 19 bases between. CDR3 loop: CASSDQGGLIHEQYF. The CDR3 DNA follows: TGTGCCAGCAGCGACCAGGGGGGGCTTATCCACGAGCAGTACTTC.

This sequence joins TRBV6-4 and TRBJ2-1; D is unclear. The CDR3 runs 12 residues. Trimming removed 5 bases at V and 9 bases at J, with 11 bases between. Germline lookup yields CDR1 MRHNA and CDR2 SNTAGT. CDR3: CASSSPGGEQFF. CDR3 DNA: TGTGCCAGCAGTTCCCCGGGTGGTGAGCAGTTCTTC.

The genes are TRBV6-4 and TRBJ2-7; D remains ambiguous. This CDR3 comprises 10 residues. Trimming shortened V by 10 bases and J by 6 bases, and 10 bases separated the two germline ends. Germline V CDR1 and CDR2: MRHNA, SNTAGT. The CDR3 region has the DNA TGTGCCATCCGGAAGGGCGAGCAGTACTTC. Protein: CAIRKGEQYF.

The sample holds one count of this clone. This chain uses TRBV19 with TRBJ2-1; no reliable D call. In germline, CDR1 is LNHDA, CDR2 SQIVND (reference sequence). The V and J ends lost 3 bases and 4 bases respectively, with 7 bases between them. The CDR3 runs to 13 residues. The CDR3 here is CASSMGRYNEQFF. CDR3 bases: TGTGCCAGTAGTATGGGCAGGTACAATGAGCAGTTCTTC.

This clone was picked up one time. V is TRBV10-3 and J is TRBJ1-1; 7 bases align to TRBD1. In germline, CDR1 is ENHRY, CDR2 SYGVKD. V lost 9 bases and J lost 1; bases outside the gene matches: 8. The CDR3 has 14 residues. The CDR3 spells CAIRQGEENTEAFF. CDR3 bases: TGTGCCATTAGACAGGGCGAGGAGAACACTGAAGCTTTCTTT.